The 26 T cell receptor beta chains in this list originate from one sample, sequenced in a study of T cell responses to AZD1222 COVID-19 vaccine (dated by TCRdb to the early 2020s). The method behind the library was the immunoSEQ multiplex PCR assay. TCRdb re-hosts the immuneACCESS table, in-frame sequences only. Its copies lack some clones; in the studies checked, an unresolved V gene accounts for under half of them, and the cause for the rest is not known. The sample table lists 150,000 or so clones, about nine tenths of them with a count of one. Jointly, the top ten make up 5.5% of the sample. The meaning of the sample's time point label: baseline before first vaccination. According to the study, the label for this sample's treatment or condition signals: meningococcal conjugate vaccine given as trial control. The material sequenced was peripheral blood, taken on day 0 of MenACWY control vaccination. The receptors come from an adult in good health.

V gene TRBV4-2 combines with J gene TRBJ1-5, with D perhaps TRBD1 (6 bases). V lost 0 bases and J lost 2, with 17 bases in between. The CDR3 totals 18 residues. Germline loops: CDR1 LGHNA, CDR2 YNFKEQ. The CDR3 here is CASSQDRGGEFGNQPQHF. The CDR3 DNA sequence: TGTGCCAGCAGCCAAGATCGAGGGGGGGAATTCGGCAATCAGCCCCAGCATTTT.

The chain employs TRBV7-2 and TRBJ2-5; the match to TRBD1 covers 7 bases. Germline-derived CDR1 and CDR2 are SGHTA and FQGNSA. There are 14 residues in the CDR3. The junction had 8 bases not matched to a gene; V was cut back by 5 bases and J by 5 bases. CDR3 residues: CASSRGPVGETQYF. As DNA, the CDR3 is TGTGCCAGCAGCAGGGGGCCGGTTGGTGAGACCCAGTACTTC.

The rearrangement uses TRBV7-2 and TRBJ1-1; D perhaps matches TRBD1 (6 bases). Germline lookup yields CDR1 SGHTA and CDR2 FQGNSA. CDR3 size: 15 residues. V shed 5 bases and J shed 5 bases, with 18 bases lying between them. CDR3 coding DNA: TGTGCCAGCAGCCCCATAACAGGGAGAGGAACTGAAGCTTTCTTT. Protein: CASSPITGRGTEAFF.

The rearrangement uses TRBV29-1 and TRBJ1-2; TRBD1 matches at 7 bases. After removal of 4 bases from V and 2 bases from J, the junction contained 7 bases not matched to a gene. In germline, CDR1 is SQVTM, CDR2 ANQGSEA. The CDR3 has 14 residues. The CDR3 region has the DNA TGCAGCGTTGCCCTGGGACAGCTGAACTATGGCTACACCTTC. The encoded protein is CSVALGQLNYGYTF.

The rearrangement joins TRBV11-3 to TRBJ2-7; D is uncertain. Per the germline V gene, CDR1 is SGHNT and CDR2 is YENEEA. Trimming removed 2 bases at V and 6 bases at J, with 11 bases between. CDR3 length equals 13 residues. The CDR3 loop reads CASSLRTPIEQYF. As DNA, the CDR3 is TGTGCCAGCAGCTTACGGACCCCTATCGAGCAGTACTTC.

The chain joins TRBV18 to TRBJ1-4, with D uncertain. Trimming removed 0 bases from V and 2 bases from J, with 4 bases in between. The CDR3 runs to 14 residues. In germline, CDR1 is KGHSH, CDR2 LQKENI. The CDR3 DNA reads TGTGCCAGCTCACCACCCGGGACTAATGAAAAACTGTTTTTT. Translation gives CASSPPGTNEKLFF.

This chain connects TRBV27 to TRBJ2-7; D is possibly TRBD1 (6 bases). V was trimmed by 2 bases and J by 6 bases, leaving 11 bases between them. The germline V gene encodes CDR1 MNHEY and CDR2 SMNVEV (reference sequence). The CDR3 sequence is 13 residues long. The CDR3 bases are TGTGCCAGCAGTTTAGTAAGGGGGTTCGAGCAGTACTTC. It specifies CASSLVRGFEQYF.

The rearrangement uses TRBV12-3 or TRBV12-4 and TRBJ2-6; D ambiguous. With 7 bases removed from V and 0 bases from J, the gap between germline ends came to 4 bases. This CDR3 is built from 13 residues. The CDR3 loop reads CASTNSGANVLTF. The CDR3 coding sequence is TGTGCCAGCACAAACTCTGGGGCCAACGTCCTGACTTTC.

The chain links TRBV6-5 to TRBJ2-3, with D possibly matching TRBD2 (6 bases). Trimming left V 8 bases short and J 4 bases short, with 19 bases between. CDR3 size: 15 residues. The V gene's germline CDR1 is MNHEY and CDR2 SVGAGI. The CDR3 bases are TGTGCCAGCTCTTACCTTAGCGGTTGGGCAGATACGCAGTATTTT. The encoded protein is CASSYLSGWADTQYF.

The chain has TRBV6-6 and TRBJ2-7; possible D gene TRBD2, 7 bases. The CDR3 length is 15 residues. Per germline, CDR1 MNHNY and CDR2 SVGAGI (reference sequence). V was pared by 0 bases and J by 2 bases, with 11 bases between. CDR3 loop: CASSYSAGATYEQYF. In nucleotides, the CDR3 is TGTGCCAGCAGTTACTCTGCGGGGGCTACCTACGAGCAGTACTTC.

The chain uses TRBV18 and TRBJ2-3, with 7 nucleotides matching TRBD2. The germline gives CDR1 KGHSH, CDR2 LQKENI. This CDR3 has 18 amino acids. Trimming took 3 bases from V and 9 from J; bases not matched to a gene: 21. In DNA form, the CDR3 reads TGTGCCAGCTCACCCATCGGTAGCGCGGGGGACCCAACAGCGACGCAGTATTTT. It yields the protein CASSPIGSAGDPTATQYF.

J is TRBJ1-1 and V is TRBV19; D is uncertain. Germline values: CDR1 LNHDA, CDR2 SQIVND (reference sequence). Trimming took 4 bases from V and 4 from J, leaving 19 bases between them. This CDR3 spans 16 amino acids. CDR3 DNA sequence: TGTGCCAGTAGTAAGTTCTCCGGGCAGCTTGGCACTGAAGCTTTCTTT. This gives the protein CASSKFSGQLGTEAFF.

This clone occurred once. This chain connects TRBV28 to TRBJ1-2, with no clear D. The CDR3 runs 11 residues. Germline V gives CDR1 MDHEN, CDR2 SYDVKM. Trimming took off 6 bases at V and 1 base at J, with 3 bases between the two ends. The CDR3 nucleotides are TGTGCCAGCAGAAATAACTATGGCTACACCTTC. Amino acids: CASRNNYGYTF.

The rearrangement links TRBV19 to TRBJ1-2; TRBD1 might be the D (6 bases). CDR1 and CDR2 (germline): LNHDA, SQIVND (reference sequence). V gave up 1 base and J gave up 3 bases, with 18 bases separating them. This CDR3 has 17 amino acids. The CDR3 region is CASSIGVPGARDYGYTF. CDR3 DNA sequence: TGTGCCAGTAGTATAGGAGTGCCGGGGGCGCGGGACTATGGCTACACCTTC.

The J gene is TRBJ2-2, the V gene TRBV15, with 9 nucleotides matching TRBD2. Unmatched junction bases numbered 3, after V lost 0 bases and J lost 4 bases. CDR1 is LNHNV and CDR2 is YYDKDF in the germline V gene (reference sequence). The CDR3 sequence is 16 residues long. The CDR3 sequence: CATSRDPTSGTGELFF. The CDR3 DNA reads TGTGCCACCAGCAGAGATCCGACTAGCGGCACCGGGGAGCTGTTTTTT.

This chain joins TRBV4-1 and TRBJ1-6, with D perhaps TRBD1 (5 bases). Trimming shortened V by 1 base and J by 8 bases, and 12 bases separated the two germline ends. The CDR3 loop spans 15 amino acids. Germline-derived CDR1 and CDR2 are MGHRA and YSYEKL. The CDR3 region is CASSQGDGWDSPLHF. CDR3 sequence (DNA): TGCGCCAGCAGCCAAGGGGACGGGTGGGATTCACCCCTCCACTTT.

The chain employs TRBV6-5 and TRBJ2-1; no definite D call. Germline CDR1 reads MNHEY; CDR2 reads SVGAGI. There are 15 residues in the CDR3. V was trimmed by 6 bases and J by 1 base, leaving 13 bases between them. The CDR3 DNA reads TGTGCCAGCAGCCAGAGAAGGTCGTCCTACAATGAGCAGTTCTTC. This codes for CASSQRRSSYNEQFF.

This clone was picked up one time. The chain combines TRBV5-6 with TRBJ1-6, with D maybe TRBD1 (6 bases). Trimming removed 0 bases at V and 6 bases at J, with 16 bases between. The CDR3 spans 17 residues. Germline assignment: CDR1 SGHDT and CDR2 YYEEEE. The CDR3 protein is CASSLGLDSPSNSPLHF. The CDR3 DNA reads as TGTGCCAGCAGCTTGGGATTGGACAGTCCGTCTAATTCACCCCTCCACTTT.

The CDR3 region has the DNA TGCAGCGTTGCTAGTCCTGAAGCTTTCTTT. The encoded protein is CSVASPEAFF. The chain recombines TRBV29-1 with TRBJ1-1; no definite D call. The germline V and J ends were trimmed by 4 bases and 6 bases, with 6 bases remaining between them. CDR3 length equals 10 residues. Germline V CDR1 and CDR2: SQVTM, ANQGSEA.

The chain uses TRBV30 and TRBJ2-7; unclear D gene. Germline values: CDR1 GTSNPN, CDR2 SVGIG (reference sequence). The CDR3 spans 12 residues. V gave up 1 base and J gave up 1 base, with 5 bases separating them. In DNA, the CDR3 is TGTGCCTGGAGTGACATATCCTACGAGCAGTACTTC. This gives the protein CAWSDISYEQYF.

The J gene is TRBJ2-2, the V gene TRBV11-1; 7 nucleotides line up with TRBD2. In germline, CDR1 is SGHAT, CDR2 FQDESV (reference sequence). The length of the CDR3 is 14 residues. Germline trimming cut 5 bases from V and 8 bases from J; bases unmatched to any gene: 8. Written as DNA, the CDR3 is TGTGCCAGCAGCCCCAGCGGGGTATTGGGGGAGCTGTTTTTT. It yields the protein CASSPSGVLGELFF.

With regard to this clone: This specimen includes other DNA sequences encoding the same CDR3. This rearrangement joins TRBV4-2 to TRBJ1-6; D not resolved. Germline lookup yields CDR1 LGHNA and CDR2 YNFKEQ. Trimming left V 1 base short and J 8 bases short, with 6 bases between. The CDR3 runs 13 residues. This CDR3 is CASSQGGDSPLHF. The DNA of the CDR3 is TGTGCCAGCAGCCAAGGTGGTGATTCACCCCTCCACTTT.

The chain couples TRBV4-2 to TRBJ1-5; D is possibly TRBD1 (5 bases). The ends were cut back, 4 bases at V and 6 bases at J, with 13 bases in the middle. CDR3 length: 14 residues. Germline V lookup: CDR1 LGHNA, CDR2 YNFKEQ. The CDR3 bases are TGTGCCAGCAGCCGGGGGGGGATGGGTCAGCCCCAGCATTTT. This sequence encodes CASSRGGMGQPQHF.

This chain uses TRBV27 with TRBJ1-6, with 9 positions matching TRBD1. The V gene end was trimmed by 6 bases and the J gene end by 10 bases; junction bases not matched to a gene: 13. Germline V gene lookup returns CDR1 MNHEY and CDR2 SMNVEV (reference sequence). The CDR3 consists of 16 residues. This CDR3 is CASRSAGDRVGSPLHF. The CDR3 DNA sequence: TGTGCCAGCAGATCCGCGGGGGACAGGGTTGGGTCACCCCTCCACTTT.

This clone was counted only a few times. The chain recombines TRBV2 with TRBJ2-3; a weak D match, TRBD2 (6 bases). The ends were cut back, 7 bases at V and 0 bases at J, with 14 bases in the middle. CDR1 and CDR2 from the germline V gene are SNHLY and FYNNEI. This CDR3 comprises 15 residues. In DNA form, the CDR3 reads TGTGCCAGCACCCCCGGAGGACTAAGCACAGATACGCAGTATTTT. This translates into CASTPGGLSTDTQYF.

This clone showed up just once. The gene calls are TRBV7-6 and TRBJ1-3, with 9 bases that match TRBD1. The germline gives CDR1 SGHVS, CDR2 FNYEAQ. This CDR3 contains 17 residues. The V and J ends lost 0 bases and 0 bases, in that order; junction bases with no gene match: 3. CDR3 loop: CASSLAQGASSGNTIYF. CDR3 sequence (DNA): TGTGCCAGCAGCTTAGCACAGGGGGCAAGCTCTGGAAACACCATATATTTT. Complete variable domain (other parts from reference TRBV7-6 and TRBJ1-3): GAGVSQSPRYKVTKRGQDVALRCDPISGHVSLYWYRQALGQGPEFLTYFNYEAQQDKSGLPNDRFSAERPEGSISTLTIQRTEQRDSAMYRCASSLAQGASSGNTIYFGEGSWLTVV.